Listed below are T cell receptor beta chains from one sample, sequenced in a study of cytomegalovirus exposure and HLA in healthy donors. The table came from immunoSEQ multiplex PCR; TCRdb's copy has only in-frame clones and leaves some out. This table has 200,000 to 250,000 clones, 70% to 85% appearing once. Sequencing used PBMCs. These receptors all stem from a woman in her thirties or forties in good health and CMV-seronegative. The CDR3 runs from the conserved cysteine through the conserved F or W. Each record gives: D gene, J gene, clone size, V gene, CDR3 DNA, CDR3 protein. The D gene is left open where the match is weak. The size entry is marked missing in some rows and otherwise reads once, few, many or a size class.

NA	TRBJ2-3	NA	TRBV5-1	TGCGCCAGCAGCTTGGGACAGACTAGCACAGATACGCAGTATTTT	CASSLGQTSTDTQYF
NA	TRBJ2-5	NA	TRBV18	TGTGCCAGCTCACTATCGACAGCACCTCAAGAGACCCAGTACTTC	CASSLSTAPQETQYF
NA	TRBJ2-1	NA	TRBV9	TGTGCCAGCAGCGTAGCGGACACCTACAATGAGCAGTTCTTC	CASSVADTYNEQFF
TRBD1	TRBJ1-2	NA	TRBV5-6	TGTGCCAGCAGCTTCCCTACAGGGGGTGTCTATGGCTACACCTTC	CASSFPTGGVYGYTF
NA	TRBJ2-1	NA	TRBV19	TGTGCCAGTAGCCCGTCCTTCAGGTTTAGGGAGCAGTTCTTC	CASSPSFRFREQFF
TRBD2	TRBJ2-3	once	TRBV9	TGTGCCAGCAGCGCTAACAGCGGGGCCACAGATACGCAGTATTTT	CASSANSGATDTQYF
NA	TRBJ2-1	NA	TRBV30	TGTGCACAAAATAGGGGGGGGCTTTACAATGAGCAGTTCTTC	CAQNRGGLYNEQFF
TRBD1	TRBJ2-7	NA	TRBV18	TGTGCCAGCTCACCTCTATGGAAGGGGGCACCATACGAGCAGTACTTC	CASSPLWKGAPYEQYF
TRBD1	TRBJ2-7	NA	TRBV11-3	TGTGCCAGCAGCGACGGGACAGCGGAAAAAGAGTACTTC	CASSDGTAEKEYF
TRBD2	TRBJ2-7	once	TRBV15	TGTGCCACCAGCAGCAGACTAGCGGACTACGAGCAGTACTTC	CATSSRLADYEQYF
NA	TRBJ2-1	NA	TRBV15	TGTGCCACCAGCAGAGCTGGACAGAAGCCCGACAATGAGCAGTTCTTC	CATSRAGQKPDNEQFF
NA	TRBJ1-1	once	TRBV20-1	TGCAGTGCCAGGACAGCTGAAGCTTTCTTT	CSARTAEAFF
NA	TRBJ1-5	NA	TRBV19	TGTGCCAGTAGTATTTCTTTGGGGGAGGGAAGTCAGCCCCAGCATTTT	CASSISLGEGSQPQHF
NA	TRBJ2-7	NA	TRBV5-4	TGTGCCAGCAGCTTGGGCCCCTCAAGCAATAGCGAGCAGTACTTC	CASSLGPSSNSEQYF
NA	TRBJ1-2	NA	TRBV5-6	TGTGCCAGCAGCTTGGGGAGACAGATTATTAACTATGGCTACACCTTC	CASSLGRQIINYGYTF
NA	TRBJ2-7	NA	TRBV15	TGTGCCACCAGCAGAGAGCACTACTACGAGCAGTACTTC	CATSREHYYEQYF
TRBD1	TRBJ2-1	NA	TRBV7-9	TGTGCCAGCAGCAGCTTCCGTGGGACAGAACTTTACAATGAGCAGTTCTTC	CASSSFRGTELYNEQFF
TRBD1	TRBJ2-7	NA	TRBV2	TGTGCCAGCAGCTACGACAGGGGTAGAGCTCTCGAGCAGTACTTC	CASSYDRGRALEQYF
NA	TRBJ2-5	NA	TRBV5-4	TGTGCCAGCAGCTCGAAGCGGCAAGAGACCCAGTACTTC	CASSSKRQETQYF
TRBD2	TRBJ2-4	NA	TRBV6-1	TGTGCCAGCAGTGAAACGCGGGGGAGGGGAAACATTCAGTACTTC	CASSETRGRGNIQYF
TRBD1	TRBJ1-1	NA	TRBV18	TGTGCCAGCTCACCCAACCGGGACAGGGGGCGGTCGGTCTTT	CASSPNRDRGRSVF
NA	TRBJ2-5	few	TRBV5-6	TGTGCCAGCAGCTTGGTGGGCAGCCAAGAGACCCAGTACTTC	CASSLVGSQETQYF
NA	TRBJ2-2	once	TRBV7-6	TGTGCCAGCAGCTTAGTTAACGCGGGCGCGGGCACCGGGGAGCTGTTTTTT	CASSLVNAGAGTGELFF
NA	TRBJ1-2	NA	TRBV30	TGTGCCTGGGAAACGACAGTCTATGGCTACACCTTC	CAWETTVYGYTF
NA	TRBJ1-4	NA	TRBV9	TGTGCCAGCAGCCCGGGGGGTAATGAAAAACTGTTTTTT	CASSPGGNEKLFF
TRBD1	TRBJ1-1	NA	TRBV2	TGTGCCAGCAGTGTAGGGGGCGACACTGAAGCTTTCTTT	CASSVGGDTEAFF
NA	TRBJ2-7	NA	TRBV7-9	TGTGCCAGCAGCTTAGCGGGGGGTGAGCAGTACTTC	CASSLAGGEQYF
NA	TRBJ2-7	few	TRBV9	TGTGCCAGCAGCGAGGGCCCAGGGTGGCGGAGCTCCTACGAGCAGTACTTC	CASSEGPGWRSSYEQYF
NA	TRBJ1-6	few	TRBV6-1	TGTGCCAGCAGTCAGAAGGGGGATAATTCACCCCTCCACTTT	CASSQKGDNSPLHF
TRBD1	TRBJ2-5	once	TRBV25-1	TGTGCCAGCAGTGGACAGGGGACAGGGGAGACCCAGTACTTC	CASSGQGTGETQYF
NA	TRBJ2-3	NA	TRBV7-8	TGTGCCAGCAGCTTAGGGGACACTCGATACACAGATACGCAGTATTTT	CASSLGDTRYTDTQYF
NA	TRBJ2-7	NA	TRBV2	TGTGCCAGCAGTGACGGGCAGGGTCCGAACCACTTC	CASSDGQGPNHF
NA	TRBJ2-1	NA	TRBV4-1	TGCGCCAGCAGCCAAGATCGGGGACGGATAGGACAGAATGAGCAGTTCTTC	CASSQDRGRIGQNEQFF
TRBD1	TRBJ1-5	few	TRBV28	TGTGCCAGCACAGGACAGGGAGGTTATCAGCCCCAGCATTTT	CASTGQGGYQPQHF
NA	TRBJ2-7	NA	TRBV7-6	TGTGCCAGCAGCTTTGGGCAGGGTAACTCCTACGAGCAGTACTTC	CASSFGQGNSYEQYF
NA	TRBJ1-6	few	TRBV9	TGTGCCAGCAGCGAGGCAGGCAGCCCCTATAATTCACCCCTCCACTTT	CASSEAGSPYNSPLHF
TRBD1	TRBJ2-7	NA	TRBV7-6	TGTGCCAGCAGCTTAGGCGGAACAGGGGGCTCCTACGAGCAGTACTTC	CASSLGGTGGSYEQYF
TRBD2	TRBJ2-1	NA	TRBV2	TGTGCCAGCAGCGGCGGGGGGGGCAAGTACAATGAGCAGTTCTTC	CASSGGGGKYNEQFF
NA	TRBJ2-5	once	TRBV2	TGTGCCAGCAGCCCAGCGGGCCGACTAGAGACCCAGTACTTC	CASSPAGRLETQYF
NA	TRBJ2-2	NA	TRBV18	TGTGCCAGCTCACCGGGACTCCCATCGGACACCGGGGAGCTGTTTTTT	CASSPGLPSDTGELFF
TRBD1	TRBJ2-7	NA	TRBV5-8	TGTGCCAGCAGCTTGGACAGGGGCGAGCAGTACTTC	CASSLDRGEQYF
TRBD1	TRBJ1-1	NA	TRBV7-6	TGTGCCAGCAGCCCAGGGGGCGCGAACACTGAAGCTTTCTTT	CASSPGGANTEAFF
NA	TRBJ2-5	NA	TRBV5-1	TGCGCCAGCAGAGGGGGGGCCCAAGAGACCCAGTACTTC	CASRGGAQETQYF
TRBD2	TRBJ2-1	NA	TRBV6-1	TGTGCCAGCAGTGATACTAGCGGGACCTACAATGAGCAGTTCTTC	CASSDTSGTYNEQFF
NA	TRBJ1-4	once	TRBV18	TGTGCCAGCTCACCAGGTGGAGGGGACGGAGAAAAACTGTTTTTT	CASSPGGGDGEKLFF
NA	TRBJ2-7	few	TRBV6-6	TGTGCCAGGACCAGGCGCTACGAGCAGTACTTC	CARTRRYEQYF
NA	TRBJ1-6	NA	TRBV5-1	TGCGCCAGCAGCTTGTGGAGATCAGAGGTTTATTCACCCCTCCACTTT	CASSLWRSEVYSPLHF
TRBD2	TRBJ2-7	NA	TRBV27	TGTGCCAGCAGTTTCCAGCGGGGGAGCTCCTACGAGCAGTACTTC	CASSFQRGSSYEQYF
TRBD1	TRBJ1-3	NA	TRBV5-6	TGTGCCAGCAGCTTTTGGACAGGGGGCTGGAACACCATATATTTT	CASSFWTGGWNTIYF
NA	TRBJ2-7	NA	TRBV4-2	TGTGCCAGCAGCCAAGTTAGGGAGGCATCCTACGAGCAGTACTTC	CASSQVREASYEQYF
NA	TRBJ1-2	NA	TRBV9	TGTGCCAGCAGCGTAATGGGCACCTCTAACTATGGCTACACCTTC	CASSVMGTSNYGYTF
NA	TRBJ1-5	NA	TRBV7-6	TGTGCCAGCAGCTTAGATCCGGGGGTGGGTCAGCCCCAGCATTTT	CASSLDPGVGQPQHF
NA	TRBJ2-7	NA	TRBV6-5	TGTGCCAGCAGTTCCTCGGCAGCACAGCCCTACGAGCAGTACTTC	CASSSSAAQPYEQYF
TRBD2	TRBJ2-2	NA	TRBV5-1	TGCGCCAGCAGCTTGATTAGCGGGGCTTCGAACACCGGGGAGCTGTTTTTT	CASSLISGASNTGELFF
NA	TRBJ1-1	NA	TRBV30	TGTGCCTGGCAAGATACGGGGACTGAAGCTTTCTTT	CAWQDTGTEAFF
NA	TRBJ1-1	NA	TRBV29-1	TGCAGCGTTGTTATCAACAGGATAAGGGGAGCTTTCTTT	CSVVINRIRGAFF
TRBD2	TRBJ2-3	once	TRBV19	TGTGCCAGTAGTGGAAGACTAGCGGGGGCCGATACGCAGTATTTT	CASSGRLAGADTQYF
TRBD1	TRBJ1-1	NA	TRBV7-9	TGTGCCAGCAGCTTAAACCAGATAATACAGGGGGCGAGCACTGAAGCTTTCTTT	CASSLNQIIQGASTEAFF